This T cell receptor beta chain originates from a study of blood T cell repertoires in COVID-19. About the study: COVID-19 samples collected from the United States, Italy and Spain covered acute and convalescent phases. T cells, B-cell-depleted T cells, or PBMCs provided the cDNA or gDNA that served as material.

As originally analysed: By means of reference gene primer amplification, nucleated cell counts were estimated. Profiled with immunoSEQ multiplex PCR; TCRdb holds only in-frame clones, not every one. V and J calls and clone size are as listed in that table; D and trimming were resolved from the DNA. The profile shows about 48,000 clones, over 65% of them singletons. The sequence was obtained from a woman in her fifties or sixties with acute or convalescent COVID-19. Sequencing was performed on peripheral blood.

This CDR3 is CASAITTNEKLFF. The DNA of the CDR3 is TGTGCCAGCGCTATTACAACTAATGAAAAACTGTTTTTT. This chain joins TRBV2 and TRBJ1-4; no reliable D call. CDR3 length: 13 residues. Germline assignment: CDR1 SNHLY and CDR2 FYNNEI. The ends were cut back, 8 bases at V and 0 bases at J, with 7 bases in the middle.